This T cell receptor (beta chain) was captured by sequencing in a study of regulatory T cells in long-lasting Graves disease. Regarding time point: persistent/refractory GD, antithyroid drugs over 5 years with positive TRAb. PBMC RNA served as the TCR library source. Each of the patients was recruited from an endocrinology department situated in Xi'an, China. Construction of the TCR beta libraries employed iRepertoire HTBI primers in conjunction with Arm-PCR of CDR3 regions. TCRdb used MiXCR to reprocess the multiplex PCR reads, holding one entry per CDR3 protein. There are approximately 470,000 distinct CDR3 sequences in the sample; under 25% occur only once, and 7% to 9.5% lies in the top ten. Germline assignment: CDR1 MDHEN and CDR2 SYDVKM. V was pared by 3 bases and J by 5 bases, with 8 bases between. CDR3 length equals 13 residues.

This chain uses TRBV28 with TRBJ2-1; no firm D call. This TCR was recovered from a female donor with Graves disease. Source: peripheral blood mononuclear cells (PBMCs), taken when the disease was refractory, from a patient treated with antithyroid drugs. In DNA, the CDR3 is TGTGCCAGCAGTTTGGGCGAAAACAATGAGCAGTTCTTC. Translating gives CASSLGENNEQFF.